Each of the 30 T cell receptor beta chains below was sequenced from the same sample in a study of regulatory T cells in long-lasting Graves disease. The time point is: newly diagnosed GD, antithyroid drugs for less than 3 months. RNA isolated from PBMCs was used to make the TCR library. Researchers made TCR beta libraries by using iRepertoire HTBI primers and running Arm-PCR on CDR3 regions. TCRdb called the multiplex PCR reads again in MiXCR, with one record for every CDR3 protein. The data show around 320,000 distinct CDR3 sequences, over 15% seen once. These sequences were also reported in another study, on T cells in Graves' hyperthyroidism and ophthalmopathy.

The sample was peripheral blood mononuclear cells (PBMCs), taken at new diagnosis, from a patient treated with antithyroid drugs. The receptors derive from a man aged 40-49 years with Graves disease.

This clonotype was seen ten or more times. This chain links TRBV27 with TRBJ2-7; 9 bases match TRBD2. Germline CDR1 and CDR2: MNHEY and SMNVEV (reference sequence). The V gene end was trimmed by 6 bases and the J gene end by 0 bases; junction bases not matched to a gene: 9. The CDR3 length is 16 residues. The CDR3 DNA follows: TGTGCCAGCAGCTCACACGCGGGGGGGTTCTCCTACGAGCAGTACTTC. Translation gives CASSSHAGGFSYEQYF.

This clonotype was recorded many times. The chain carries TRBV2 and TRBJ1-1; D gene ambiguous. Trimming left V 7 bases short and J 1 base short, with 13 bases between. This CDR3 region has 14 residues. The germline CDR1 and CDR2 sequences are SNHLY and FYNNEI. The CDR3 DNA is TGTGCCAGCACGTTGGACGGGGAGAACACTGAAGCTTTCTTT. The encoded protein is CASTLDGENTEAFF.

This clonotype was seen ten or more times. The chain couples TRBV12-3 or TRBV12-4 to TRBJ2-1; TRBD1 agrees at 9 bases. V trimming: 3 bases; J trimming: 8 bases; junction bases outside the gene matches: 5. The CDR3 is 14 residues long. CDR3 bases: TGTGCCAGCAGTTTTGGACAGGGGAGGGATGAGCAGTTCTTC. It encodes CASSFGQGRDEQFF.

This clonotype has at least ten counts. The J gene is TRBJ1-2, the V gene TRBV28; a possible D gene is TRBD1 (5 bases). V shed 5 bases and J shed 0 bases, with 16 bases lying between them. This CDR3 has 16 residues. CDR1 is MDHEN, CDR2 SYDVKM, per germline. CDR3 in amino acids: CASSGTYLQANYGYTF. DNA for the CDR3: TGTGCCAGCAGTGGGACCTACCTTCAAGCTAACTATGGCTACACCTTC.

This clonotype was observed at least ten times. This rearrangement joins TRBV2 to TRBJ2-7; 9 bases map to TRBD1. From germline, CDR1 is SNHLY and CDR2 FYNNEI. V lost 6 bases and J lost 3; bases outside the gene matches: 9. This CDR3 has 15 residues. The CDR3 bases are TGTGCCAGCAGAGGACCCCGGACAGGGGTCTACGAGCAGTACTTC. It specifies CASRGPRTGVYEQYF.

As concerns this clonotype: This may be a read error: a much more frequent sequence differs by one nucleotide. The chain has TRBV30 and TRBJ1-1, with unresolved D. V lost 4 bases and J lost 7, with 13 bases in between. Germline CDR1 is GTSNPN and CDR2 is SVGIG (reference sequence). CDR3 size: 12 residues. The CDR3 DNA is TGTGCCTGGAATAGGCCTGGAATTGAAGCTTTCTTT. The encoded protein is CAWNRPGIEAFF.

This clonotype was found a few times. This chain joins TRBV28 and TRBJ1-3; no reliable D call. CDR3 length: 14 amino acids. Between the trimmed V and J ends, which lost 8 bases and 0 bases, there was a span of 11 bases. CDR1 is MDHEN, CDR2 SYDVKM, per germline. DNA of the CDR3: TGTGCCAGCTTGGCCCGGACCTCTGGAAACACCATATATTTT. Residues: CASLARTSGNTIYF.

The chain links TRBV12-3 or TRBV12-4 to TRBJ1-2, with TRBD1 as a possible D gene (6 bases). The CDR3 totals 15 residues. V dropped 5 bases and J dropped 0 bases, with 13 bases sitting between them. The CDR3 bases are TGTGCCAGCAGTCCAGGACAGCTTACTAACTATGGCTACACCTTC. This gives the protein CASSPGQLTNYGYTF.

This rearrangement joins TRBV12-3 or TRBV12-4 to TRBJ2-7; 10 bases map to TRBD2. Trimming cost V 3 bases and J 6 bases; bases outside gene matches: 11. The CDR3 is 16 amino acids. The CDR3, as DNA: TGTGCCAGCAGTTTGGGTAGCGGGGGGCCAATAGGCGAGCAGTACTTC. Residues: CASSLGSGGPIGEQYF.

This clonotype was seen repeatedly, ten times or more. The chain has TRBV9 and TRBJ2-1, with no clear D. V was trimmed by 1 base and J by 5 bases, leaving 1 base between them. The CDR3 loop spans 11 amino acids. CDR1 and CDR2 from the germline V gene are SGDLS and YYNGEE. The CDR3 DNA follows: TGTGCCAGCAGCGTAAACAATGAGCAGTTCTTC. Translation gives CASSVNNEQFF.

This clonotype was seen ten or more times. V and J are TRBV5-5 and TRBJ2-1; 7 nucleotides match TRBD1. This CDR3 contains 15 residues. Per the germline V gene, CDR1 is SGHKS and CDR2 is YYEKEE (reference sequence). The junction had 10 bases not matched to a gene; V was cut back by 5 bases and J by 5 bases. The CDR3, as DNA: TGTGCCAGCAGTCTTTGGGACAGCACTAACAATGAGCAGTTCTTC. It specifies CASSLWDSTNNEQFF.

The genes are TRBV6-1 and TRBJ1-5; 7 bases agree with TRBD1. Per germline, CDR1 MNHNS and CDR2 SASEGT. Unmatched junction bases numbered 11, after V lost 3 bases and J lost 6 bases. This CDR3 spans 16 amino acids. This CDR3 reads CASSDQDRDSFQPQHF. The CDR3 coding sequence is TGTGCCAGCAGTGATCAGGACCGGGACAGTTTTCAGCCCCAGCATTTT.

This clonotype has ten or more counts. V gene TRBV12-3 or TRBV12-4 combines with J gene TRBJ1-1, with D possibly TRBD1 on 5 matching bases. The CDR3 contains 14 residues. Between the trimmed V and J ends, which lost 4 bases and 0 bases, there was a span of 9 bases. The CDR3 DNA sequence: TGTGCCAGCAGTTCAGGGCAGTTGAACACTGAAGCTTTCTTT. This gives the protein CASSSGQLNTEAFF.

This clonotype was seen ten or more times. The chain links TRBV10-3 to TRBJ2-7, with 10 positions matching TRBD2. Germline CDR1 reads ENHRY; CDR2 reads SYGVKD. V lost 4 bases and J lost 4; bases outside the gene matches: 4. The CDR3 sequence is 14 residues long. DNA for the CDR3: TGTGCCATCAGTGTAATAGCGGGGGGTTACGAGCAGTACTTC. It translates to CAISVIAGGYEQYF.

This clonotype has more than one count but fewer than ten. The chain combines TRBV6-1 with TRBJ1-1, with 7 nucleotides matching TRBD1. Trimming removed 5 bases from V and 3 bases from J; junction bases left unmatched: 9. Germline values: CDR1 MNHNS, CDR2 SASEGT. The CDR3 runs to 15 residues. The CDR3 is CASSHTGTVDTEAFF. Written as DNA, the CDR3 is TGTGCCAGCAGTCACACCGGGACAGTTGACACTGAAGCTTTCTTT.

CDR3 sequence: CSARVSGGGWDTQYF. In DNA form, the CDR3 reads TGCAGTGCTAGAGTGAGCGGGGGGGGGTGGGATACGCAGTATTTT. The chain employs TRBV20-1 and TRBJ2-3, with TRBD2 matching 10 bases. This CDR3 contains 15 residues. The V gene end was trimmed by 1 base and the J gene end by 6 bases; junction bases not matched to a gene: 7. Germline V gene lookup returns CDR1 DFQATT and CDR2 SNEGSKA (reference sequence).

The V gene is TRBV27, the J gene TRBJ2-7; possible D gene TRBD1, 5 bases. V was trimmed by 4 bases and J by 0 bases, leaving 13 bases between them. CDR1 and CDR2 from the germline V gene are MNHEY and SMNVEV (reference sequence). The CDR3 is 15 residues long. The CDR3 nucleotides are TGTGCCAGCAGTTGGTACAGGATAAACTCCTACGAGCAGTACTTC. It encodes CASSWYRINSYEQYF.

In this sample, this clonotype turned up many times. The chain carries TRBV5-1 and TRBJ1-4; a weak D match, TRBD1 (5 bases). Germline V gene data show CDR1 as SGHRS and CDR2 as YFSETQ. The germline V and J ends were trimmed by 2 bases and 5 bases, with 10 bases remaining between them. This CDR3 has 14 amino acids. This CDR3 is CASSFDRPNEKLFF. The CDR3 coding sequence is TGCGCCAGCAGCTTCGACAGACCCAATGAAAAACTGTTTTTT.

This clonotype was observed many times. The J gene is TRBJ2-3, the V gene TRBV29-1, with unresolved D. CDR1 and CDR2 from the germline V gene are SQVTM and ANQGSEA. V lost 2 bases, J lost 1 base, and 7 bases lay in between. CDR3 length: 13 residues. CDR3 sequence: CSVEKSGTDTQYF. CDR3 coding DNA: TGCAGCGTTGAAAAGTCGGGCACAGATACGCAGTATTTT.

The chain uses TRBV4-1 and TRBJ2-1; D not certain. Germline V gene data show CDR1 as MGHRA and CDR2 as YSYEKL. V was clipped by 0 bases and J by 10 bases, with 13 bases between them. This CDR3 comprises 14 residues. The CDR3 DNA follows: TGCGCCAGCAGCCAAGAGTTGATGTCGATAGAGCAGTTCTTC. Translating it yields CASSQELMSIEQFF.

This clonotype was detected a few times. The gene calls are TRBV29-1 and TRBJ2-3; 9 nucleotides align to TRBD2. This CDR3 spans 13 amino acids. V lost 5 bases to trimming and J lost 9 bases; unmatched junction nucleotides: 9. Germline CDR1 reads SQVTM; CDR2 reads ANQGSEA. Written as DNA, the CDR3 is TGCAGCGTTATCGCGGGGGGGCGTCAAACGCAGTATTTT. As protein: CSVIAGGRQTQYF.

This rearrangement joins TRBV2 to TRBJ2-3; no clear D gene. Germline CDR1 and CDR2: SNHLY and FYNNEI. V gave up 7 bases and J gave up 0 bases, with 14 bases separating them. This CDR3 spans 15 amino acids. The CDR3 bases are TGTGCCAGCAATAGGGAAATCGCTAGCACAGATACGCAGTATTTT. The encoded protein is CASNREIASTDTQYF. The entire variable domain, with the rest obtained from reference TRBV2 and TRBJ2-3, is as follows: EPEVTQTPSHQVTQMGQEVILRCVPISNHLYFYWYRQILGQKVEFLVSFYNNEISEKSEIFDDQFSVERPDGSNFTLKIRSTKLEDSAMYFCASNREIASTDTQYFGPGTRLTVL.

This clonotype was detected many times. The chain joins TRBV28 to TRBJ2-7, with TRBD1 matching 9 bases. The CDR3 is 15 amino acids. The germline CDR1 and CDR2 sequences are MDHEN and SYDVKM. Trimming removed 6 bases from V and 2 bases from J; junction bases left unmatched: 8. In DNA form, the CDR3 reads TGTGCCAGCAGCCCCCCGGGGACAGGGACCTACGAGCAGTACTTC. Translating gives CASSPPGTGTYEQYF.

This clonotype was detected a few times. The rearrangement links TRBV13 to TRBJ2-6; 10 bases are a match to TRBD1. The CDR3 extends over 20 amino acids. The trim removed 4 bases at V and 1 base at J, leaving 13 bases unmatched. Germline V lookup: CDR1 PRHDT, CDR2 FYEKMQ (reference sequence). The CDR3 loop reads CASSSEAGTGDDSGANVLTF. The CDR3 nucleotides are TGTGCCAGCAGCTCAGAGGCCGGGACAGGGGATGATTCTGGGGCCAACGTCCTGACTTTC.

The rearrangement joins TRBV7-8 to TRBJ1-5; tentative D call: TRBD1 (5 bases). With 1 base removed from V and 6 bases from J, the gap between germline ends came to 13 bases. The CDR3 has 15 residues. CDR1 and CDR2 (germline): SGHVS, FQNEAQ. CDR3 sequence (DNA): TGTGCCAGCAGCTTAGTAGGGGCGCGGGGTCAGCCCCAGCATTTT. Translated, it gives CASSLVGARGQPQHF.

This clonotype was seen ten or more times. The V and J genes are TRBV5-5 and TRBJ1-5, with D tentatively TRBD1 (5 bases). Trimming pared 2 bases from V and 4 bases from J, leaving 19 bases between. The CDR3 is 17 amino acids. Germline V gene sequence: CDR1 SGHKS, CDR2 YYEKEE (reference sequence). In nucleotides, the CDR3 is TGTGCCAGCAGCTTAAGGTTCGACAGTAACCTGAATCAGCCCCAGCATTTT. It yields the protein CASSLRFDSNLNQPQHF. Drawing the rest from reference TRBV5-5 and TRBJ1-5, the complete variable domain is DAGVTQSPTHLIKTRGQQVTLRCSPISGHKSVSWYQQVLGQGPQFIFQYYEKEERGRGNFPDRFSARQFPNYSSELNVNALLLGDSALYLCASSLRFDSNLNQPQHFGDGTRLSIL.

This chain uses TRBV18 with TRBJ1-4; possibly TRBD1 for D (6 bases). This CDR3 is built from 16 residues. Looked up from germline, CDR1 is KGHSH and CDR2 is LQKENI. V dropped 3 bases and J dropped 5 bases, with 16 bases sitting between them. The DNA of the CDR3 is TGTGCCAGCTCACCCATTCAGGGGAGTTCAAATGAAAAACTGTTTTTT. This encodes CASSPIQGSSNEKLFF.

The rearrangement uses TRBV7-9 and TRBJ1-1; 8 bases are a match to TRBD1. This CDR3 comprises 13 residues. After removal of 2 bases from V and 11 bases from J, the junction contained 7 bases not matched to a gene. CDR1 is SEHNR, CDR2 FQNEAQ, per germline (reference sequence). The CDR3 here is CASSLFSGQGAFF. CDR3 bases: TGTGCCAGCAGCTTATTCTCTGGACAGGGTGCTTTCTTT.

There are many counts of this clonotype. The rearrangement joins TRBV18 to TRBJ2-7; 7 bases agree with TRBD1. Germline V lookup: CDR1 KGHSH, CDR2 LQKENI. The V and J ends lost 3 bases and 4 bases, in that order; junction bases with no gene match: 3. The CDR3 length is 13 residues. CDR3 coding DNA: TGTGCCAGCTCACCGGGACAGATGTACGAGCAGTACTTC. It yields the protein CASSPGQMYEQYF.

This clonotype was picked up many times. This chain uses TRBV5-1 with TRBJ2-7; 7 nucleotides match TRBD1. Near its end, the DNA agrees better with TRBJ2-6, so the J call may be wrong. CDR1 and CDR2 from the germline V gene are SGHRS and YFSETQ. The CDR3 runs to 14 residues. Written as DNA, the CDR3 is TGCGCCAGCAGCTTGGAGTGGACAGGTGGAAAGCTGACTTTC. It codes for CASSLEWTGGKLTF.